This entry concerns a single T cell receptor (beta chain). The clone's antigen remains unknown. No much larger clone is present one base from it, and per-base qualities are unavailable. This sample was taken from a study of T cell responses to AZD1222 COVID-19 vaccine (dated by TCRdb to the early 2020s). About the investigation overall: AZD1222 recipients given second doses at about 4 weeks or at about 12 weeks were pooled, since spike-specific TCR depth and breadth were not found to differ between the two schedules. Trial participants were enrolled by age into 18-55, 56-69 and 70-plus year subgroups, with 148, 28 and 57 TCR-sequenced participants respectively. A total of just over 230 trial participants underwent TCR sequencing, of whom about 210 had received two doses of AZD1222 and approximately 25 had received two doses of the MenACWY control vaccine.

The time point label, read with the paper, signifies: baseline before first vaccination. The vaccinee samples were drawn from two UK trials, COV001 and COV002, one of which was a single-blind randomized controlled phase 2/3 trial testing AZD1222 (ChAdOx1 nCoV-19) in healthy adults. Trial participant PBMC samples were collected at day 0 and day 28 after the second dose for TCRbeta chain sequencing. The CDR3 regions of human TCRbeta chains were analyzed by immunosequencing. As for the original processing: TCRs in the repertoires were compared against a reference library of SARS-CoV-2-specific TCRs that had been generated with the MIRA antigen-specificity platform. Breadth meant the fraction of unique TCRs that were SARS-CoV-2-associated, whereas depth meant the fraction of total T cells that were SARS-CoV-2-associated. Using the MIRA data, each spike-specific TCR was mapped to the spike region that the TCR reacts to and placed in a CD4 or CD8 class. Log10-transformed breadth and depth values were compared by one-way ANOVA with Sidak's multiple comparisons tests. TCRdb limited this immuneACCESS table to in-frame rearrangements with V and J called. A share of clones is missing; checked studies link under half to unresolved V genes, and the rest is unexplained. The D gene and trimming were derived from the DNA, and the V and J assignments and clone size from that table. The sample records about 140,000 clones, 70% to 90% of which are singletons. 4.7% of the sample is in the top ten clones.

General findings and caveats noted by the study authors: After two AZD1222 doses, both the breadth and the depth of spike-specific TCRs were significantly higher than at day 0 and than in MenACWY recipients. Most participants were white British and females outnumbered males, and the authors suggested that clonal diversity may have been underestimated. Because no day 14 peak-response samples were available, repertoires were characterized only after the peak T cell response. Conclusions about previously exposed vaccinees are limited, since just five to seven AZD1222 recipients were seropositive for SARS-CoV-2 at baseline. CD4 TCRs associated with the vaccine covered the entire spike protein, and the dominant responses were in regions 160-218 and 743-854. Epitopes outside the regions mutated in the B.1.351 and B.1.1.7 variants were reportedly recognized by nearly half of the unique spike-specific TCRs. The 56-69-year group was small, and its depth increase did not reach significance, likely because of low power.

From a lookup of the germline V gene, CDR1 and CDR2 are MNHEY and SVGAGI. V lost 0 bases and J lost 9 bases; the stretch between them is 9 bases long. The CDR3 holds 13 amino acids from the cysteine to the phenylalanine. Solely the CDR3 DNA is kept, with 39 bases framed from the first base. The chain is made from TRBV6-5 and TRBJ2-1; the D gene identity is not certain. Sequenced material: peripheral blood, taken on day 0 of AZD1222 vaccination. This clonotype originated in an adult in good health. The encoded CDR3 is CASSYSMVAEQFF. The nucleotides are TGTGCCAGCAGTTACTCGATGGTAGCTGAGCAGTTCTTC.